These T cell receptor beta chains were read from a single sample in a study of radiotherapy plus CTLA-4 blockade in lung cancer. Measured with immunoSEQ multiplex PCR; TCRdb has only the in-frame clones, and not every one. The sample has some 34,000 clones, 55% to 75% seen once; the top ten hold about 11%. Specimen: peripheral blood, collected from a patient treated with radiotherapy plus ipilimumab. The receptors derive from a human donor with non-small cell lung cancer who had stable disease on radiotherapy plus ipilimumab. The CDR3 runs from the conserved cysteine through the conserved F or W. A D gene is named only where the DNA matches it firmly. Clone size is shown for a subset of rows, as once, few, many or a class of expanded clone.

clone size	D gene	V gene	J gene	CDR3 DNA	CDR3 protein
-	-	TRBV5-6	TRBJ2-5	TGTGCCAGCAGCCGCGCCCCCGGGATTGAGACCCAGTACTTC	CASSRAPGIETQYF
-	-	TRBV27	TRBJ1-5	TGTGCCAGCGCAAAACAGGGTAGATTTCAGCCCCAGCATTTT	CASAKQGRFQPQHF
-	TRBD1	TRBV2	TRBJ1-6	TGTGCCAGCAGGGGGAACAGGGGGTTTGATTCACCCCTCCACTTT	CASRGNRGFDSPLHF
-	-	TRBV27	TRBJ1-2	TGTGCCAGCAGACAAATTGACAGACCCTATGGCTACACCTTC	CASRQIDRPYGYTF
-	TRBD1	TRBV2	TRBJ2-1	TGTGCCAGCAGTTTGGACAGGGACTACAATGAGCAGTTCTTC	CASSLDRDYNEQFF
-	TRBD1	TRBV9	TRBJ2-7	TGTGCCAGCAGCGTAGACTATGGAGGGACAGGGGCCTACGAGCAGTACTTC	CASSVDYGGTGAYEQYF
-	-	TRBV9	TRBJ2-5	TGTGCCAGCAGCGTAGGGGGCAGTCAATTGGAGACCCAGTACTTC	CASSVGGSQLETQYF
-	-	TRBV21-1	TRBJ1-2	TGTGCCAGCAGCAAAGCGTTTTGGGACAGGGGGCTTCGTGGCTACACCTTC	CASSKAFWDRGLRGYTF
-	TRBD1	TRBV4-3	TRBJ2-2	TGCGCCAGCAGCCGGACAGGGGCGAACACCGGGGAGCTGTTTTTT	CASSRTGANTGELFF
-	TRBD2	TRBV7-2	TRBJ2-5	TGTGCCAGCAGCTTGGGGGTGGGCGGGGGGCAGGAGACCCAGTACTTC	CASSLGVGGGQETQYF
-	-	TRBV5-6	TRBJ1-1	TGTGCCAGCACTCCGATTGGCCAATACACTGAAGCTTTCTTT	CASTPIGQYTEAFF
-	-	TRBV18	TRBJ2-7	TGTGCCAGCTCACCACGAAGCGACTACGAGCAGTACTTC	CASSPRSDYEQYF
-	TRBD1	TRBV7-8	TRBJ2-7	TGTGCCAGCAGGCCGGGACAGGACTCCTACGAGCAGTACTTC	CASRPGQDSYEQYF
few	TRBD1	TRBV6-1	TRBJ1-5	TGTGCCAGCAGTGCACCCACTACTTACAGGGGATCCAATCAGCCCCAGCATTTT	CASSAPTTYRGSNQPQHF
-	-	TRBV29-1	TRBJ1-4	TGCAGCGTTGCCAGGAAAAATGAAAAACTGTTTTTT	CSVARKNEKLFF
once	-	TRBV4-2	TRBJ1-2	TGTGCCAGCAGCCCAGAGTGGACAACTAAGAACTATGGCTACACCTTC	CASSPEWTTKNYGYTF
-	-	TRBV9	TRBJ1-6	TGTGCCAGCAGCATGACAGGAACCCATTCACCCCTCCACTTT	CASSMTGTHSPLHF
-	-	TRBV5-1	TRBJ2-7	TGCGCCAGCAGCTTGGAGGTGGGCGCGTCAGGGGCCTACGAGCAGTACTTC	CASSLEVGASGAYEQYF
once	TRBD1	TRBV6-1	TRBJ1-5	TGTGCCAGCAAGCCCGGACAGGGATATCAGCCCCAGCATTTT	CASKPGQGYQPQHF
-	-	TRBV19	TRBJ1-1	TGTGCCACAAGGGGACACGCTGAAGCCTTCTTT	CATRGHAEAFF